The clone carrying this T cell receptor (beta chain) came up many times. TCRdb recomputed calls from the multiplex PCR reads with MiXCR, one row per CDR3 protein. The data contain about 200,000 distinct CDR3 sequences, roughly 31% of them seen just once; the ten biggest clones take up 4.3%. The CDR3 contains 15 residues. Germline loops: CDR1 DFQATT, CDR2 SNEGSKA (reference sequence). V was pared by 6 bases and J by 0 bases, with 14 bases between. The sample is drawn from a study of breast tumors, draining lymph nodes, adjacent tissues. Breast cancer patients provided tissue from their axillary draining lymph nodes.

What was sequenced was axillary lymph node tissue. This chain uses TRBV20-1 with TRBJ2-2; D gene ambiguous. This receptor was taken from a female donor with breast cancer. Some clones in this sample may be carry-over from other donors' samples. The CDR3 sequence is CSADPGAANTGELFF. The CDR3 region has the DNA TGCAGTGCCGACCCGGGCGCTGCGAACACCGGGGAGCTGTTTTTT.